The 14 T cell receptor beta chains below come from one sample, sequenced in a study of post-analysis software for immune sequencing data (dated by TCRdb to between 2014 and 2016). Study-wide findings and limitations: Patients showed significantly higher frequencies than controls for several TRBV segments, among them TRBV5-6, TRBV5-1 and TRBV20-1.

Which antigens these TCRs recognize remains unknown. Receptor libraries were prepared by PCR. The run used an Illumina HiSeq 2500. To reduce PCR and sequencing biases, unique molecular identifiers were built into the TCR beta cDNA libraries. TCRdb reprocessed the public reads (quality trimming at Q25 with fastp, clone calling with MiXCR) and kept in-frame beta chains. Rows are unified per CDR3 protein, each entry keeping the most common DNA and genes. The sample contains about 460,000 distinct CDR3 sequences, approximately 45% of them found a single time. 12% of the sample is held by the ten biggest clonotypes. Specimen: blood. The receptors come from a girl under 18 with multiple sclerosis.

The genes are TRBV7-9 and TRBJ2-4; D is perhaps TRBD1 (6 bases). V was clipped by 5 bases and J by 15 bases, with 26 bases between them. Germline CDR1 and CDR2: SEHNR and FQNEAQ (reference sequence). CDR3 length: 15 residues. The CDR3: CASSPGTFLLGEAYF. CDR3 sequence (DNA): TGTGCCAGCAGCCCCGGGACATTTTTATTGGGCGAGGCGTACTTC.

The rearrangement links TRBV4-2 to TRBJ2-1, with 11 nucleotides matching TRBD2. The CDR3 loop spans 16 amino acids. V lost 3 bases to trimming and J lost 8 bases; unmatched junction nucleotides: 9. Germline values: CDR1 LGHNA, CDR2 YNFKEQ. DNA of the CDR3: TGTGCCAGCAGCCATGGTACTAGCGGGAGACTTCATGAGCAGTTCTTC. Residues: CASSHGTSGRLHEQFF.

J is TRBJ1-2 and V is TRBV15; 12 bases match TRBD1. V dropped 5 bases and J dropped 7; count of bases not matched to a gene: 8. CDR1 and CDR2 (germline): LNHNV, YYDKDF (reference sequence). This CDR3 contains 15 residues. The CDR3 sequence: CATSASGQGASGYTF. CDR3 nucleotides: TGTGCCACCAGCGCTTCGGGACAGGGGGCTAGTGGCTACACCTTC.

The V gene is TRBV4-1, the J gene TRBJ2-4; TRBD2 matches 12 bases. This CDR3 is built from 19 residues. The germline CDR1 and CDR2 sequences are MGHRA and YSYEKL. Trimming cost V 2 bases and J 2 bases; bases outside gene matches: 10. For the CDR3, the DNA is TGCGCCAGCAGCCAAATATCTAGCGGGAGGGCCCGAACCAAAAACATTCAGTACTTC. This gives the protein CASSQISSGRARTKNIQYF.

This clonotype was seen only a few times. One end of the junction is discordant with germline, which a read error may explain. V is TRBV9 and J is TRBJ1-1; TRBD1 is a possible D gene (5 bases). CDR3 length: 14 amino acids. Germline values: CDR1 SGDLS, CDR2 YYNGEE. The CDR3 DNA sequence: TGTGCCAGCAGCGTAGGACAGACCCCCACTGAAGCTTTCTTC. This gives the protein CASSVGQTPTEAFF. Full variable domain (remainder filled in from reference TRBV9 and TRBJ1-1): DSGVTQTPKHLITATGQRVTLRCSPRSGDLSVYWYQQSLDQGLQFLIQYYNGEERAKGNILERFSAQQFPDLHSELNLSSLELGDSALYFCASSVGQTPTEAFFGQGTRLTVV.

This clonotype has a single count. The genes are TRBV6-5 and TRBJ2-7; the D is unclear. Germline V CDR1 and CDR2: MNHEY, SVGAGI. The V end lost 9 bases, the J end lost 4 bases, and 28 bases lay between the germline ends. This CDR3 has 17 amino acids. The CDR3, as DNA: TGTGCCAGGATTATCGGTTCACCGTTAATCCCCCGTTACGAGCAGTACTTC. Translating gives CARIIGSPLIPRYEQYF.

This clonotype was counted once. This chain uses TRBV7-2 with TRBJ2-7; 7 positions match TRBD2. With V trimmed by 7 bases and J by 3 bases, 9 bases remained unmatched. The CDR3 is made up of 14 amino acids. Germline lookup yields CDR1 SGHTA and CDR2 FQGNSA. CDR3 in DNA: TGTGCCAGCACCCCGGACGTAGCGGGCTACGAGCAGTACTTC. Amino acids: CASTPDVAGYEQYF.

This clonotype showed up just a few times. V is TRBV6-5 and J is TRBJ2-5; D is uncertain. Germline CDR1 and CDR2: MNHEY and SVGAGI. The V end lost 0 bases, the J end lost 3 bases, and 8 bases lay between the germline ends. The CDR3 is 14 amino acids. DNA for the CDR3: TGTGCCAGCAGTTACTCGAAGGTGAAAGAGACCCAGTACTTC. This sequence encodes CASSYSKVKETQYF.

The chain employs TRBV5-1 and TRBJ1-2, with 7 bases that match TRBD1. This CDR3 contains 17 residues. Germline-derived CDR1 and CDR2 are SGHRS and YFSETQ. J lost 8 bases, V lost 1 base, and 17 bases had no gene match. The CDR3 DNA is TGCGCCAGCAGCTTGATCCCAGACAGGGAAGCCCTCGGAGGCTACACCTTC. Encoded protein: CASSLIPDREALGGYTF.

This sequence joins TRBV7-9 and TRBJ1-2; perhaps TRBD1 as D (5 bases). V was pared by 5 bases and J by 6 bases, with 22 bases between. This CDR3 contains 16 residues. Germline lookup yields CDR1 SEHNR and CDR2 FQNEAQ (reference sequence). This CDR3 is CASSPGGRARNHGYTF. Here the CDR3 DNA reads TGTGCCAGCAGCCCCGGCGGCAGGGCTCGGAACCATGGCTACACCTTC. The full variable domain, its missing parts supplied by reference TRBV7-9 and TRBJ1-2, is DTGVSQNPRHKITKRGQNVTFRCDPISEHNRLYWYRQTLGQGPEFLTYFQNEAQLEKSRLLSDRFSAERPKGSFSTLEIQRTEQGDSAMYLCASSPGGRARNHGYTFGSGTRLTVV.

The chain has TRBV25-1 and TRBJ2-7; possibly TRBD1 or TRBD2 for D (6 bases each). CDR1 and CDR2 (germline): MGHDK, SYGVNS. The CDR3 is made up of 14 amino acids. With 2 bases removed from V and 7 bases from J, the gap between germline ends came to 15 bases. DNA for the CDR3: TGTGCCAGCAGTGAAATCAATTCGGGGGCGGAGCAGTACTTC. It yields the protein CASSEINSGAEQYF.

V and J are TRBV28 and TRBJ2-5; D gene unclear. The J call may be mistaken, given a closer DNA end match to TRBJ2-7. This CDR3 comprises 11 residues. CDR1 and CDR2 (germline): MDHEN, SYDVKM. CDR3 amino acids: CASSLNAEQYF. CDR3 in DNA: TGTGCCAGCAGTTTAAATGCCGAGCAGTACTTC.

Notes on this clonotype: The germline gene is not matched at one end of the junction; a read error may be the cause. The chain joins TRBV7-9 to TRBJ1-1; D call uncertain. The CDR3 contains 15 residues. Germline CDR1 SEHNR, CDR2 FQNEAQ (reference sequence). The CDR3 DNA follows: TGTGCTAGCAGCTTAGGTGTAGATATGAACACTGAAGCTTTCTTT. It codes for CASSLGVDMNTEAFF. Full variable domain (missing parts from reference TRBV7-9 and TRBJ1-1): DTGVSQNPRHKITKRGQNVTFRCDPISEHNRLYWYRQTLGQGPEFLTYFQNEAQLEKSRLLSDRFSAERPKGSFSTLEIQRTEQGDSAMYLCASSLGVDMNTEAFFGQGTRLTVV.

V gene TRBV5-1 combines with J gene TRBJ2-5; TRBD1 matches at 9 bases. TRBJ2-7 explains the end of the DNA better; the J call may be wrong. The CDR3 extends over 15 amino acids. Germline values: CDR1 SGHRS, CDR2 YFSETQ. CDR3: CASSPQNRGPYEQYF. DNA for the CDR3: TGCGCCAGCAGCCCACAAAACAGGGGGCCCTACGAGCAGTACTTC.